This entry describes one TCR beta chain. The target antigen is unknown. The sample is drawn from a study of cytomegalovirus exposure and HLA in healthy donors. Study observations and caveats: In vitro assays verified that a few CMV-associated chains recognized CMV antigens specifically. Rare sequences made up most TCRs, while some public TCRs were found in many donors.

V gave up 1 base and J gave up 3 bases, with 10 bases separating them. The CDR3 totals 14 residues. Germline V lookup: CDR1 SGHRS, CDR2 YFSETQ. Sequencing was performed with immunoSEQ multiplex PCR; in TCRdb, only in-frame clones are kept and a portion is missing. The table shows around 300,000 clones, with about 85% occurring only once. This clonotype was sampled from a woman in her 30s in good health and CMV-seropositive. V usage is TRBV5-1 and J usage is TRBJ1-1, with D unclear. Sequencing used PBMCs. CDR3 residues: CASSLNGGDTEAFF. The CDR3 DNA reads TGCGCCAGCAGCTTGAATGGAGGAGACACTGAAGCTTTCTTT.